This TCR beta chain was obtained from a study of cytomegalovirus exposure and HLA in healthy donors. Trimming at V came to 8 bases and at J to 3 bases, leaving 13 bases not matched to a gene. The germline gives CDR1 MNHEY, CDR2 SMNVEV (reference sequence). The length of the CDR3 is 16 residues. Use of 60 Vbeta and 13 Jbeta primers characterized the PCR. Assay: immunoSEQ multiplex PCR; the TCRdb copy retains only in-frame clones and omits some. Here the sample spans 200,000 to 300,000 clones, 84% being singletons. This chain links TRBV27 with TRBJ1-5, with TRBD1 matching over 7 bases. Material for sequencing was PBMCs. This TCR was sampled from a woman aged 40 to 50 in good health and CMV-seropositive. DNA of the CDR3: TGTGCCAGCCTTCTAGGGGGCGCCTCACTCAATCAGCCCCAGCATTTT. Translation: CASLLGGASLNQPQHF.